A few counts support the clone carrying this TCR beta chain. Its antigen is not identified. The CDR3 has 11 residues. V trimming: 5 bases; J trimming: 7 bases; junction bases outside the gene matches: 1. Germline CDR1 GTSNPN, CDR2 SVGIG (reference sequence). This entry belongs to a study of OX40 agonist ivuxolimab in advanced cancers. Clones were read by immunoSEQ multiplex PCR, and TCRdb kept only the in-frame ones, dropping some. The repertoire holds approximately 100,000 clones, less than 95% seen once, with around 1.6% in the top ten. Baseline was the first blood sampling point, followed by cycle 4 day 1 and cycle 7 day 1. Regarding the study as a whole: Partial responders at 0.1-3.0 mg/kg had among the lowest clonal expansion. Both CD4+ and CD8+ T cell populations in blood had undergone clonal expansion by week 6 at 0.1 to 3.0 mg/kg. Relative to CD4+ cells, CD8+ T cells on average had more expanded clones.

The material was CD4+ or CD8+ T cells sorted from blood, obtained in a trial of the OX40 agonist ivuxolimab. The genes are TRBV30 and TRBJ1-1, with TRBD1 identical over 10 bases. The TCR originated in an adult with an advanced solid tumor such as melanoma, head and neck, liver or kidney cancer. Written as DNA, the CDR3 is TGTGCCTGGGGGACAGGGGTTGAAGCTTTCTTT. This translates into CAWGTGVEAFF.